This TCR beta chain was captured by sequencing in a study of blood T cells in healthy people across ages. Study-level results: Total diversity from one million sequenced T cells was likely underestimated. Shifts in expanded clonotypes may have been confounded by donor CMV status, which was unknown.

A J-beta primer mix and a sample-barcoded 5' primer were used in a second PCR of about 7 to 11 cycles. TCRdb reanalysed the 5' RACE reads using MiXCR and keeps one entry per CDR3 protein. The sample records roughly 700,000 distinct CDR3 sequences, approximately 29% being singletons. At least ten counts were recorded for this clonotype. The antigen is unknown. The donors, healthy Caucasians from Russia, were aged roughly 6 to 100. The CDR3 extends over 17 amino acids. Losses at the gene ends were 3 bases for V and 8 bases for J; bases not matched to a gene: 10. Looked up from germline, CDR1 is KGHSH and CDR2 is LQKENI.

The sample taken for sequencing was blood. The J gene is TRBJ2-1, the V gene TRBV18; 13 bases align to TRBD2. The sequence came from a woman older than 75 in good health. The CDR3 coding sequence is TGTGCCAGCTCACCCTGGACTAGCGGGGGAGCGAAAGATGAGCAGTTCTTC. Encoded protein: CASSPWTSGGAKDEQFF.